This T cell receptor beta chain emerged from a study of graft-versus-host responses after intestinal transplantation. Looking at the study overall: Following induction with anti-thymocyte globulin, all recipients were given tacrolimus and steroids for two to three years. Findings and limits, study-wide: After transplant, early declines in HvG clones were associated with peak levels of circulating GvH clones.

Trimming cost V 0 bases and J 0 bases, with 8 bases left between them. The CDR3 spans 16 residues. Assay used: immunoSEQ multiplex PCR; TCRdb lists only in-frame clones, some missing. The sample lists tens of thousands of clones, approximately 84% occurring once. This clone was found once. Antigen specificity is unknown. This receptor was identified in a human donor who was the organ donor for an intestinal transplant. The rearrangement links TRBV23-1 to TRBJ2-2; perhaps TRBD2 as D (7 bases). TRBV23-1 is an ORF for which the function is uncertain. Sequences were derived from unstimulated CD4+ T cells sorted from spleen or lymph node cells, sampled before transplant. This CDR3 is CASSQSRGPNTGELFF. The CDR3 region has the DNA TGCGCCAGCAGTCAATCGCGGGGGCCGAACACCGGGGAGCTGTTTTTT.